The following is a T cell receptor beta chain sequence with its context. The antigen is not known. CDR1 is SGHVS, CDR2 FNYEAQ, per germline. This CDR3 has 17 amino acids. The trim removed 1 base at V and 5 bases at J, leaving 9 bases unmatched. Measured with immunoSEQ multiplex PCR; TCRdb has only the in-frame clones, and not every one. The table records about 2.4 million clones, around 94% of them present only once. These data belong to a study of shared clonotypes between healthy human individuals. Broader study findings: The study drew on few donors, limiting represented genetic and exposure-history diversity. Researchers found naive subsets generally carried larger estimated richness than memory subsets. Only blood was sampled; tissue repertoires likely differ.

What was sequenced was naive CD4+ T cells sorted from blood. Subset noted: CD45RA+ positively selected. This TCR derives from a man aged 18 to 29 in good health. V is TRBV7-6 and J is TRBJ2-2, with 8 bases aligning to TRBD2. The CDR3, as DNA: TGTGCCAGCAGCTTAGGGGTAGCGGGATCAGGGACCGGGGAGCTGTTTTTT. Its translation is CASSLGVAGSGTGELFF.